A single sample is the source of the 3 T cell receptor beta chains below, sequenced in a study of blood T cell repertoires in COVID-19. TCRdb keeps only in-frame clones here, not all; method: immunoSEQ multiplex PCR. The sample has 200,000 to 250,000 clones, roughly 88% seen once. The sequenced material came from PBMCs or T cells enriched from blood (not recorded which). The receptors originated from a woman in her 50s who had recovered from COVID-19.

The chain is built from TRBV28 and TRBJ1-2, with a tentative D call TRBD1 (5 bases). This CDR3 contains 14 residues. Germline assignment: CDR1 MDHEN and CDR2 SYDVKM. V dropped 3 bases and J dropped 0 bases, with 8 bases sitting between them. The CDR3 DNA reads TGTGCCAGCAGTTTGCAGGGTCCTAACTATGGCTACACCTTC. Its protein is CASSLQGPNYGYTF.

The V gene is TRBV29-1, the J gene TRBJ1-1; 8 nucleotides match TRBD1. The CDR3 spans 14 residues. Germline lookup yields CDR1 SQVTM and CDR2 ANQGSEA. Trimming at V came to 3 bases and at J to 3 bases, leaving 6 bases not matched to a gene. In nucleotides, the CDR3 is TGCAGCGTTGAGATGAGCAGGGGGCACACTGAAGCTTTCTTT. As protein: CSVEMSRGHTEAFF.

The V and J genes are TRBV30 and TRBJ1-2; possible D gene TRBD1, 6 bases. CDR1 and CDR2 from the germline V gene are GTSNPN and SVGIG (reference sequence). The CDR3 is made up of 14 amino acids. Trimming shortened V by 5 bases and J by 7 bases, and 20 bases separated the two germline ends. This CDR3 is CAWSRGGPRGGYTF. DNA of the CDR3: TGTGCCTGGTCACGGGGGGGGCCGAGGGGTGGCTACACCTTC.